The source of this TCR beta chain is a study of OX40 agonist ivuxolimab in advanced cancers. Study results and caveats: CD8+ T cells averaged more expanded clones than CD4+. Partly responding patients at 0.1-3.0 mg/kg showed some of the smallest clonal expansion.

Worth noting for this clone: Its matching antigen is unknown.

The ends were cut back, 10 bases at V and 2 bases at J, with 12 bases in the middle. The germline V gene has CDR1 WSHSY and CDR2 SAAADI. The CDR3 extends over 12 amino acids. Assay used: immunoSEQ multiplex PCR; TCRdb lists only in-frame clones, some missing. The table includes around 60,000 clones, about 90% detected once. Sequences were derived from CD4+ or CD8+ T cells sorted from blood, sampled in a trial of the OX40 agonist ivuxolimab. This TCR derives from an adult with an advanced solid tumor such as melanoma, head and neck, liver or kidney cancer. The chain has TRBV10-2 and TRBJ2-7; a weak D match, TRBD1 (5 bases). CDR3 in amino acids: CATKQATYEQYF. The CDR3 region has the DNA TGCGCCACCAAACAGGCCACCTACGAGCAGTACTTC.